This is a list of T cell receptor beta chains from one sample in a study of blood T cells in healthy people across ages. One entry per CDR3 protein, called by TCRdb with MiXCR from the 5' RACE reads. The sample includes some 1,800,000 distinct CDR3 sequences, roughly 43% of them seen just once. The sample taken for sequencing was blood. The receptors stem from a human donor in good health. The conserved cysteine and the conserved F or W are not part of the CDR3 here.

V gene: TRBV12-3/TRBV12-4; J gene: TRBJ1-2; CDR3 protein: ASSSRAFLGHT
V gene: TRBV18; J gene: TRBJ2-4; CDR3 protein: ASSPEARGKRAKNIQY
V gene: TRBV6-1; J gene: TRBJ2-7; CDR3 protein: ATGRGAIYEQY
V gene: TRBV5-1; J gene: .; CDR3 protein: ASSLEQGIFYEQY
V gene: TRBV6-1; J gene: TRBJ2-7; CDR3 protein: ASNDPSYEQY
V gene: TRBV7-3; J gene: TRBJ2-5; CDR3 protein: ASSLSFPGFGEPQY
V gene: TRBV7-9; J gene: TRBJ2-3; CDR3 protein: ASSPRTSGADTDTQY
V gene: TRBV5-1; J gene: TRBJ1-1; CDR3 protein: ASSLDVVGEAF
V gene: TRBV12-3/TRBV12-4; J gene: TRBJ2-1; CDR3 protein: ASILAGGHYNEQF
V gene: TRBV28; J gene: TRBJ1-2; CDR3 protein: ASSETDSYGYT
V gene: TRBV7-2; J gene: TRBJ2-7; CDR3 protein: ASSSLGGDRRNYEQY
V gene: TRBV12-3/TRBV12-4; J gene: TRBJ2-3; CDR3 protein: ASSSGGKGADTQY
V gene: TRBV4-3; J gene: TRBJ2-1; CDR3 protein: ASSQDFGGLGYNEQF
V gene: TRBV12-3/TRBV12-4; J gene: TRBJ1-2; CDR3 protein: ASRSTDRSYGYT